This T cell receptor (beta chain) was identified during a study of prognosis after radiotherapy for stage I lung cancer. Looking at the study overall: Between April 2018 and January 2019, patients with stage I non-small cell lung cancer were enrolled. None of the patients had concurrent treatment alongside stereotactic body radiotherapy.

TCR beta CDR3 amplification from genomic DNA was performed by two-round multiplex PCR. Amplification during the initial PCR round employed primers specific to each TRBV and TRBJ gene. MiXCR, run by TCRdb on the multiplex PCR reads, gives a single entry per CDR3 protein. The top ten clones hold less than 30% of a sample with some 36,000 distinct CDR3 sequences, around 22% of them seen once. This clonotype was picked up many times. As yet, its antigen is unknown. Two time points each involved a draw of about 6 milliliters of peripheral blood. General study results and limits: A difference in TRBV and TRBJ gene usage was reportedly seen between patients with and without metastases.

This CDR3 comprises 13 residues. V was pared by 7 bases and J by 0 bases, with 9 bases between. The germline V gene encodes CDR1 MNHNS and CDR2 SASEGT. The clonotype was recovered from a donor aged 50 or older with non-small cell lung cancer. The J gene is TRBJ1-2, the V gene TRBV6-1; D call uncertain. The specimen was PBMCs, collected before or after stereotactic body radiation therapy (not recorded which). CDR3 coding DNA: TGTGCCAGCACCCTCAGATCTAACTATGGCTACACCTTC. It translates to CASTLRSNYGYTF.